This T cell receptor beta chain stems from a study of neurological immune-mediated disorders. Study results and caveats: None of the CDR3 amino acid sequences of expanded clones recurred across subjects, suggesting private repertoires in all groups.

The unsorted libraries had their origin in 2 million PBMCs stored at -80 C. cDNA was made by 5'RACE with 10-nucleotide random UMIs. Via MiXCR, TCRdb re-called the 5' RACE reads, giving one row per CDR3 protein. The sample carries approximately 82,000 distinct CDR3 sequences, roughly 15% recorded once. V dropped 5 bases and J dropped 7 bases, with 11 bases sitting between them. CDR3 length equals 12 residues. This clonotype came up many times. Its target is not known. The sequencing input was PBMCs. The TCR comes from a woman aged 45-65 years in good health. The chain combines TRBV12-3 or TRBV12-4 with TRBJ1-1, with D unclear. The CDR3 loop reads CASSAGWGEAFF. CDR3 in DNA: TGTGCCAGCAGTGCGGGCTGGGGTGAAGCTTTCTTT.